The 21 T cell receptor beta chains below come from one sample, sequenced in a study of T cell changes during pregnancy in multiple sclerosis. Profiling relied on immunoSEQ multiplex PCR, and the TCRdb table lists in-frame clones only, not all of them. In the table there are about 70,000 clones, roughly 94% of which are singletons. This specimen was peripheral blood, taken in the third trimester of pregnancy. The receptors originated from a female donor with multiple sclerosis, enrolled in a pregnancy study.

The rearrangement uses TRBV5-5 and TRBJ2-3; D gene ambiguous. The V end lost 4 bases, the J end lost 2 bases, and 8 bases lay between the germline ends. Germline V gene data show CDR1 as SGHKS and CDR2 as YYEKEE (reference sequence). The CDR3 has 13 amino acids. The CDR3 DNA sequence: TGTGCCAGCAGCGAGGCAGCCACAGATACGCAGTATTTT. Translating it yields CASSEAATDTQYF. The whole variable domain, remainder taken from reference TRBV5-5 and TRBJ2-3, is DAGVTQSPTHLIKTRGQQVTLRCSPISGHKSVSWYQQVLGQGPQFIFQYYEKEERGRGNFPDRFSARQFPNYSSELNVNALLLGDSALYLCASSEAATDTQYFGPGTRLTVL.

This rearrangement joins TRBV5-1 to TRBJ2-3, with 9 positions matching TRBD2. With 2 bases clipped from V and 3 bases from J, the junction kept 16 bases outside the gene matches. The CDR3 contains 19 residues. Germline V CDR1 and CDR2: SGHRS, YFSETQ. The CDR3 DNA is TGCGCCAGCAGCTTCCGGCGGGGGGGAATTTTTAGCGAGACAGATACGCAGTATTTT. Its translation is CASSFRRGGIFSETDTQYF.

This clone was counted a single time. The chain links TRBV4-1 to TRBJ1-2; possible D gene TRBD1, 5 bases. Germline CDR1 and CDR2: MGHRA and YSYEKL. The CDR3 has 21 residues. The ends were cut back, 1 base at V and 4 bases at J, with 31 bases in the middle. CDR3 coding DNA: TGCGCCAGCAGCCAAGTCCCGCTGGGCAGGGCTCATAGCTGGGGGGGCTATGGCTACACCTTC. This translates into CASSQVPLGRAHSWGGYGYTF.

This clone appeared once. CDR3: CASIPGHSGNTIYF. DNA for the CDR3: TGTGCCAGTATCCCGGGACACTCTGGAAACACCATATATTTT. V and J are TRBV19 and TRBJ1-3; D perhaps matches TRBD1 (6 bases). Germline CDR1 reads LNHDA; CDR2 reads SQIVND (reference sequence). The CDR3 loop spans 14 amino acids. V lost 7 bases, J lost 0 bases, and 10 bases lay in between.

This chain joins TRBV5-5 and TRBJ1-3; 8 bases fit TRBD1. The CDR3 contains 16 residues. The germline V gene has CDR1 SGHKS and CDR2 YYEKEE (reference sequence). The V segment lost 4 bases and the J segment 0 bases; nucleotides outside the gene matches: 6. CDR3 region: CASSTPGQVSGNTIYF. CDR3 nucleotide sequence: TGTGCCAGCAGCACGCCGGGACAGGTCTCTGGAAACACCATATATTTT.

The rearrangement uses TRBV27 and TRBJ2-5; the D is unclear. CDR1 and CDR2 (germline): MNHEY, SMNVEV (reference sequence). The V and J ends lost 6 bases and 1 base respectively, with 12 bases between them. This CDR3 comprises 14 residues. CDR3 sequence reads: CASSTAWLQETQYF. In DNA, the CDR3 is TGTGCCAGCAGCACCGCTTGGCTCCAAGAGACCCAGTACTTC.

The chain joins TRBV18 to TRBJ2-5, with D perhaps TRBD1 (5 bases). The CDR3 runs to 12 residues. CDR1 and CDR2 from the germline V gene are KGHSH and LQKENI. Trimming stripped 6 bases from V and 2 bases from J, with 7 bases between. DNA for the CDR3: TGTGCCAGCTCGAGGACACAAGAGACCCAGTACTTC. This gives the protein CASSRTQETQYF.

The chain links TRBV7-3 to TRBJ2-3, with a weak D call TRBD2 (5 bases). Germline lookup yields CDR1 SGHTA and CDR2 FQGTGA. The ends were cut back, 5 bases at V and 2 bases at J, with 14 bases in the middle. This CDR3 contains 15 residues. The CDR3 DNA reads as TGTGCCAGCAGCCAATACGGACTCTTCACAGATACGCAGTATTTT. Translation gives CASSQYGLFTDTQYF.

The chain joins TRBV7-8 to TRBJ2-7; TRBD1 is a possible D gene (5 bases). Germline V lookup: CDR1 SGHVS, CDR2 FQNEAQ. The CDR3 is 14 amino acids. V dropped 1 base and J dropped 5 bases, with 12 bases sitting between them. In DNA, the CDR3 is TGTGCCAGCAGCTTAGGGCAGGGTATTCACGAGCAGTACTTC. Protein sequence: CASSLGQGIHEQYF.

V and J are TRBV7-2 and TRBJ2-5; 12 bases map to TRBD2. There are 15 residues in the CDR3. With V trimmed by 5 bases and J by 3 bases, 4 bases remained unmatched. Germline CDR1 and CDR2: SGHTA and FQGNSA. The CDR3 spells CASSRTSGAKETQYF. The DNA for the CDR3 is TGTGCCAGCAGCCGGACTAGCGGGGCTAAAGAGACCCAGTACTTC.

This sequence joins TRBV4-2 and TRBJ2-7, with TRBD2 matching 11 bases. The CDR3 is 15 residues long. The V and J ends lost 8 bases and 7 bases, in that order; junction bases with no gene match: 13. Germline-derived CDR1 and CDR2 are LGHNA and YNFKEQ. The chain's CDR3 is CASGARSGGADEQYF. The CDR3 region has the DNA TGTGCCAGCGGAGCTCGTAGCGGGGGGGCGGATGAGCAGTACTTC.

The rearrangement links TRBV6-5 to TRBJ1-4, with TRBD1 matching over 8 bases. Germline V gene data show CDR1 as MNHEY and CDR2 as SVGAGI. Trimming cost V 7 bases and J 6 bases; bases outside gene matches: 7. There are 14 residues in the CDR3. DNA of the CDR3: TGTGCCAGCACCAAACGACAGGGGTATGAAAAACTGTTTTTT. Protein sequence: CASTKRQGYEKLFF.

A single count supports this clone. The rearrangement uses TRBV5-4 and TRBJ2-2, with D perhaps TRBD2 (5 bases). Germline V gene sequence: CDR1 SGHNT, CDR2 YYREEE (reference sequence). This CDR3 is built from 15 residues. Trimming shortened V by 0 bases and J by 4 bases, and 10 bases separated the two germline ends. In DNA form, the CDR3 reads TGTGCCAGCAGCTTGGTGGTTGGGAGCACCGGGGAGCTGTTTTTT. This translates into CASSLVVGSTGELFF.

CDR3 protein: CASSQDSTAYNEQFF. The CDR3 nucleotides read TGCGCCAGCAGCCAAGATTCCACAGCCTACAATGAGCAGTTCTTC. The chain links TRBV4-3 to TRBJ2-1, with no clear D. This CDR3 is 15 amino acids long. Germline V gene data show CDR1 as LGHNA and CDR2 as YSLEER. The germline V and J ends were trimmed by 0 bases and 2 bases, with 8 bases remaining between them.

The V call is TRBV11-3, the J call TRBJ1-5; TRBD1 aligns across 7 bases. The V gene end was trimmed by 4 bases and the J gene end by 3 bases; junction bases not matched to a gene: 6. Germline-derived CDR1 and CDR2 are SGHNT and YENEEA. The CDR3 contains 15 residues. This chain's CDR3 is CASSWDREINQPQHF. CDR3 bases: TGTGCCAGCAGCTGGGACAGAGAAATCAATCAGCCCCAGCATTTT.

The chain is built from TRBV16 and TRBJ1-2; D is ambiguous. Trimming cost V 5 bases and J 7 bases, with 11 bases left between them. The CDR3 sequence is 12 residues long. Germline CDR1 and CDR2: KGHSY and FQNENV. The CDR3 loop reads CASSTSEAGYTF. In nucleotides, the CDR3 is TGTGCCAGCAGCACTTCGGAGGCTGGCTACACCTTC.

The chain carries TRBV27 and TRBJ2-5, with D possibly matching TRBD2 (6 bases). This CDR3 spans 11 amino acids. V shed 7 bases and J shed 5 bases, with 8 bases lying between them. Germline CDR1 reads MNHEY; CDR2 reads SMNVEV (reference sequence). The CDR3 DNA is TGTGCCAGCACGGCGGGGGAGACCCAGTACTTC. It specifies CASTAGETQYF.

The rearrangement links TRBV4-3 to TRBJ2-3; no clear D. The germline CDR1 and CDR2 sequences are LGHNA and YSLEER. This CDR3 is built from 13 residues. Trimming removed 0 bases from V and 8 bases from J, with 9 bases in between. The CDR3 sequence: CASSQDWAGTQYF. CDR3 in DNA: TGCGCCAGCAGCCAAGATTGGGCTGGTACGCAGTATTTT.

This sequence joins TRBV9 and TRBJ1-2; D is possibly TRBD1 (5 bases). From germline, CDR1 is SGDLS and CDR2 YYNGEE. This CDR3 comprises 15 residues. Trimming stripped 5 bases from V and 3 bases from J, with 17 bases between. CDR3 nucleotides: TGTGCCAGCAGTCGGACATTAGGTCAGGACTATGGCTACACCTTC. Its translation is CASSRTLGQDYGYTF.

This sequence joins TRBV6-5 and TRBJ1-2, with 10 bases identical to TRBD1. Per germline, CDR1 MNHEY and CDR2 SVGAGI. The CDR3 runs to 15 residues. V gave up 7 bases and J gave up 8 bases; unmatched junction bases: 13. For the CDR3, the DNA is TGTGCCAGCAACTCCCCGGGACAGGGGATTTTAGGCTACACCTTC. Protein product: CASNSPGQGILGYTF.

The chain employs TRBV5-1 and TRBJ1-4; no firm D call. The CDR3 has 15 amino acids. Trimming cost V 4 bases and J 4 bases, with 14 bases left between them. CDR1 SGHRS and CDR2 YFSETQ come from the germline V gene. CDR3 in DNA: TGCGCCAGCAGCCCTCTCACGGGGAGTAATGAAAAACTGTTTTTT. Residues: CASSPLTGSNEKLFF.